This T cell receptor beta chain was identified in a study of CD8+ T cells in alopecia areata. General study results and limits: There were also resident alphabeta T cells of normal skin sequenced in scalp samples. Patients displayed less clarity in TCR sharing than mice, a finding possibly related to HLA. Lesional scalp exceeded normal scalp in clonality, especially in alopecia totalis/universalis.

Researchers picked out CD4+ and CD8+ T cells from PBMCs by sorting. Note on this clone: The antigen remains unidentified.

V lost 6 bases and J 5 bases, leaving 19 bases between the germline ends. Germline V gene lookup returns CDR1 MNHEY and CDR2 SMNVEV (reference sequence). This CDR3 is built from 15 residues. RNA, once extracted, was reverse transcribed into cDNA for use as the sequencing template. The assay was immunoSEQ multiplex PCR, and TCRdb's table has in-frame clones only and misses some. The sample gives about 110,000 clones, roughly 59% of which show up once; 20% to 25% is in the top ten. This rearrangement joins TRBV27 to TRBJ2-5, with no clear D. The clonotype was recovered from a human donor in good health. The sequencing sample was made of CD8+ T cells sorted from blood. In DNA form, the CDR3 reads TGTGCCAGCAGCCCCCTGGTGGGGTTGGAGGAGACCCAGTACTTC. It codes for CASSPLVGLEETQYF.